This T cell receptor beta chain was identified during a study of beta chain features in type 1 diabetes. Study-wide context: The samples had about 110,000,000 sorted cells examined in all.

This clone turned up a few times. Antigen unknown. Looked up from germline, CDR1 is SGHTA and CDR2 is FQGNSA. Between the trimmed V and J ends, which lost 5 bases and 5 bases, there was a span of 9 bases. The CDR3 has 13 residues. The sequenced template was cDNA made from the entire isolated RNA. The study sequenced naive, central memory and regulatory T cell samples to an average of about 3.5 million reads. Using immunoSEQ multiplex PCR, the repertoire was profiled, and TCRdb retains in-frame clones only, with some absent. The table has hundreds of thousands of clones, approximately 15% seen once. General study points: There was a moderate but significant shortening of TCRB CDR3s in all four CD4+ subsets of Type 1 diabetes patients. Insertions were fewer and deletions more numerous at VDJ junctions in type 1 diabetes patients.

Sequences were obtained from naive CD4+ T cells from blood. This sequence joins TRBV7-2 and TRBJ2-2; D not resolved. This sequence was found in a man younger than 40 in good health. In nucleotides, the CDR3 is TGTGCCAGCAGCCCGAGATTAACCGGGGAGCTGTTTTTT. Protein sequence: CASSPRLTGELFF.